The 32 T cell receptor beta chains presented below share a single source sample, sequenced in a study of CXCR3-negative and CXCR3-positive naive CD8 T cells. General study findings and limits: Naive cells that were CXCR3-positive had more hydrophobic TRB CDR3s (compared with CXCR3-negative naive cells).

Preparation of TRB cDNA libraries relied on 5' RACE carrying UMI labels. From its re-call of the 5' RACE reads, TCRdb lists each CDR3 protein once, without DNA. The sample shows 95,000 to 100,000 distinct CDR3 sequences, and 1.1% sits with its ten largest clones. For these receptors, no antigen is known. The sequencing input was naive CXCR3+ CD8+ T cells from blood. Subset denoted: CD45RO-CCR7+CD27+CD95- naive CD8+ T cells expressing CXCR3 (TNR3+). These receptors were obtained from a human donor in good health. Some clones in this sample may be carry-over from other donors' samples.

The V call is TRBV6-6, the J call TRBJ2-7; TCRdb's D gene call, TRBD2, goes unchecked for lack of DNA. The CDR3 totals 16 residues. Germline V gives CDR1 MNHNY, CDR2 SVGAGI (reference sequence). This CDR3 is CASSPRGGPSSYEQYF.

This rearrangement joins TRBV6-5 to TRBJ2-1; TCRdb returns TRBD1, unconfirmable since there is no DNA. This CDR3 region has 14 residues. Germline V CDR1 and CDR2: MNHEY, SVGAGI. CDR3 region: CASSYEGVDNEQFF.

The chain combines TRBV2 with TRBJ2-7; TCRdb calls TRBD1, which cannot be checked without DNA. The germline V gene encodes CDR1 SNHLY and CDR2 FYNNEI. This CDR3 has 14 amino acids. CDR3 loop: CASRAPDRGYEQYF.

The chain uses TRBV12-3 or TRBV12-4 and TRBJ1-1; TCRdb's D gene call, TRBD1, goes unchecked for lack of DNA. This CDR3 region has 12 residues. CDR3 residues: CASSPGQLEAFF.

This rearrangement joins TRBV27 to TRBJ2-1; the D gene TCRdb calls, TRBD2, cannot be checked with no DNA. The length of the CDR3 is 15 residues. Germline-derived CDR1 and CDR2 are MNHEY and SMNVEV (reference sequence). The CDR3 protein is CASSFEVAGGLEQFF.

The chain joins TRBV7-3 to TRBJ2-7; without DNA, the TCRdb call of TRBD2 cannot be checked. Germline CDR1 and CDR2: SGHTA and FQGTGA. The CDR3 spans 14 residues. CDR3 protein: CASSTSGENYEQYF.

This chain connects TRBV5-1 to TRBJ2-7; TCRdb returns TRBD1, unconfirmable since there is no DNA. This CDR3 comprises 17 residues. Germline assignment: CDR1 SGHRS and CDR2 YFSETQ. The chain's CDR3 is CASGNSGTGGFKYEQYF.

The V and J genes are TRBV6-2 or TRBV6-3 and TRBJ2-1. The CDR3 runs to 12 residues. The V gene's germline CDR1 is MNHEY and CDR2 SVGEGT. CDR3 sequence: CASSYAGDNRFF.

This rearrangement joins TRBV29-1 to TRBJ2-7; TCRdb gives TRBD2 as the D gene, but with no DNA this cannot be confirmed. The CDR3 has 12 residues. CDR1 SQVTM and CDR2 ANQGSEA come from the germline V gene. CDR3 region: CSVGGATYEQYF.

CDR3 sequence: CASGPNPSGTGGSSNYGYTF. The chain is built from TRBV12-5 and TRBJ1-2; with no DNA, the TCRdb D assignment of TRBD1 cannot be verified. CDR3 length equals 20 residues. Germline assignment: CDR1 LGHNT and CDR2 FRNRAP.

The rearrangement uses TRBV25-1 and TRBJ2-2; the TRBD1 assignment by TCRdb is unverifiable without DNA. From germline, CDR1 is MGHDK and CDR2 SYGVNS. The CDR3 loop spans 15 amino acids. CDR3 residues: CASSDTGIESGELFF.

The chain couples TRBV28 to TRBJ2-5; TCRdb calls TRBD2, which cannot be checked without DNA. The CDR3 spans 12 residues. Germline CDR1 MDHEN, CDR2 SYDVKM. CDR3 amino acids: CASSRASSAQYF.

CDR3 region: CASSSEGGLTNPYEQYF. The chain joins TRBV7-8 to TRBJ2-7; TCRdb's D gene call, TRBD1, goes unchecked for lack of DNA. The CDR3 is 17 amino acids. Germline V gene sequence: CDR1 SGHVS, CDR2 FQNEAQ.

V is TRBV7-2 and J is TRBJ2-1. This CDR3 has 12 residues. Looked up from germline, CDR1 is SGHTA and CDR2 is FQGNSA. CDR3 sequence: CASSSQWDEQFF.

CDR3 sequence reads: CASSYKRGGPDTQYF. The chain combines TRBV6-2 or TRBV6-3 with TRBJ2-3; TCRdb indicates TRBD2, and absent DNA this call remains unverified. The CDR3 sequence is 15 residues long. Germline-derived CDR1 and CDR2 are MNHEY and SVGEGT.

The CDR3 region is CASSLVLSGARETQYF. This chain links TRBV7-2 with TRBJ2-5; the TCRdb D gene call, TRBD1, has no DNA to confirm it. The CDR3 spans 16 residues. Germline loops: CDR1 SGHTA, CDR2 FQGNSA.

The chain links TRBV4-3 to TRBJ2-1; TCRdb selects TRBD1, and the lack of DNA leaves this call unchecked. Germline V gene data show CDR1 as LGHNA and CDR2 as YSLEER. CDR3 length: 16 residues. Here the CDR3 reads CASSQDYTRPPLRQFF.

V is TRBV19 and J is TRBJ2-2. CDR1 and CDR2 (germline): LNHDA, SQIVND (reference sequence). CDR3 length: 15 amino acids. CDR3: CASTDLARNTGELFF.

V usage is TRBV14 and J usage is TRBJ2-2. This CDR3 has 13 amino acids. Germline CDR1 is SGHDN and CDR2 is FVKESK. The CDR3 is CASSQSVTGELFF.

This CDR3 reads CASSPLAGGPDTQYF. The chain links TRBV28 to TRBJ2-3; without DNA, the TCRdb call of TRBD2 cannot be checked. Germline V CDR1 and CDR2: MDHEN, SYDVKM. CDR3 size: 15 residues. The whole variable domain, filled in from reference TRBV28 and TRBJ2-3, reads DVKVTQSSRYLVKRTGEKVFLECVQDMDHENMFWYRQDPGLGLRLIYFSYDVKMKEKGDIPEGYSVSREKKERFSLILESASTNQTSMYLCASSPLAGGPDTQYFGPGTRLTVL.

The gene calls are TRBV6-4 and TRBJ2-1; TCRdb indicates TRBD2, and absent DNA this call remains unverified. In germline, CDR1 is MRHNA, CDR2 SNTAGT. The CDR3 has 16 amino acids. Here the CDR3 reads CASSSSAGGNYNEQFF.

V is TRBV7-3 and J is TRBJ2-2; absent DNA, TCRdb's TRBD2 call cannot be checked. The CDR3 contains 15 residues. CDR1 is SGHTA, CDR2 FQGTGA, per germline. CDR3 sequence reads: CASSPAGGQTGELFF. The full variable domain, rest sourced from reference TRBV7-3 and TRBJ2-2, is GAGVSQTPSNKVTEKGKYVELRCDPISGHTALYWYRQSLGQGPEFLIYFQGTGAADDSGLPNDRFFAVRPEGSVSTLKIQRTERGDSAVYLCASSPAGGQTGELFFGEGSRLTVL.

The chain joins TRBV7-2 to TRBJ1-3; no DNA is available, so the TRBD1 call from TCRdb remains unchecked. CDR1 and CDR2 (germline): SGHTA, FQGNSA. CDR3 length: 19 amino acids. This CDR3 is CASSLGQGKRDSTGNTIYF.

This rearrangement joins TRBV20-1 to TRBJ2-5; TCRdb outputs TRBD2, but without DNA this stays unchecked. Germline loops: CDR1 DFQATT, CDR2 SNEGSKA (reference sequence). The CDR3 consists of 19 residues. CDR3 in amino acids: CSARDQSGTRGTRQETQYF.

This chain links TRBV25-1 with TRBJ1-1; there is no DNA to check the TCRdb D call of TRBD1. The V gene's germline CDR1 is MGHDK and CDR2 SYGVNS. The CDR3 consists of 16 residues. Here the CDR3 reads CASSESPGQANTEAFF.

The CDR3 protein is CSVGGLAGEAKNIQYF. The chain links TRBV29-1 to TRBJ2-4; there is no DNA to check the TCRdb D call of TRBD2. Germline CDR1 is SQVTM and CDR2 is ANQGSEA. The CDR3 runs to 16 residues.

CDR3 residues: CASSEGGQNYEQYF. The gene calls are TRBV2 and TRBJ2-7; no DNA is available, so the TRBD1 call from TCRdb remains unchecked. The length of the CDR3 is 14 residues. Germline-derived CDR1 and CDR2 are SNHLY and FYNNEI.

This sequence joins TRBV9 and TRBJ1-6. CDR3 length equals 12 residues. Germline CDR1 and CDR2: SGDLS and YYNGEE. The CDR3: CASSVTNSPLHF.

The chain combines TRBV12-3 or TRBV12-4 with TRBJ2-1; there is no DNA to check the TCRdb D call of TRBD2. This CDR3 has 15 amino acids. This chain's CDR3 is CASSLPAGGLNEQFF.

This rearrangement joins TRBV7-6 to TRBJ2-7; the TCRdb D gene call, TRBD1, has no DNA to confirm it. This CDR3 has 13 residues. The germline CDR1 and CDR2 sequences are SGHVS and FNYEAQ. This CDR3 reads CASRPAGYYEQYF.

The chain combines TRBV12-3 or TRBV12-4 with TRBJ2-2; the TRBD2 assignment by TCRdb is unverifiable without DNA. There are 16 residues in the CDR3. This chain's CDR3 is CASSTSGGAGTGELFF.

V usage is TRBV20-1 and J usage is TRBJ2-7. The CDR3 length is 13 residues. The germline V gene has CDR1 DFQATT and CDR2 SNEGSKA (reference sequence). CDR3 residues: CSARAGLTYEQYF.